This T cell receptor (beta chain) was observed in a study of T-cell reconstitution after alpha-beta-depleted transplantation in children. Broader study findings: Elevated TCRbeta diversity at day 60 was traced, in some patients, to surviving recipient T cells and thymic progenitors. The study reportedly traced alpha-beta T cells about two months after transplant to several hundred expanded graft clones. At one year after transplant, newly produced T cells mostly accounted for T-cell counts and diversity.

The germline V gene has CDR1 SGHTA and CDR2 FQGNSA. The V and J ends lost 1 base and 4 bases, in that order; junction bases with no gene match: 1. CDR3 length: 15 residues. Only a few counts were recorded for this clonotype. Its antigen is unknown. Library preparation (for TCRbeta) was performed with unique molecular identifiers. TCRdb analysed the PCR reads with MiXCR anew, one entry per CDR3 protein. The table has under 70,000 distinct CDR3 sequences, approximately 10% seen once. This sequence was found in a boy aged 10-17 years with acute myeloid leukemia, due to receive a stem cell transplant. The chain has TRBV7-2 and TRBJ2-1, with 10 nucleotides matching TRBD2. The material was PBMCs, obtained before TCRalphabeta/CD19-depleted stem cell transplant. The chain's CDR3 is CASSLERGGYNEQFF. The CDR3 DNA reads as TGTGCCAGCAGCTTAGAGCGGGGGGGGTACAATGAGCAGTTCTTC.